This T cell receptor beta chain was recovered during a study of glioma-infiltrating T cells (dated by TCRdb to the mid-2010s). Regarding the research as a whole: The study sequenced TCR alpha- and beta-chain repertoires from glioma tissue, from non-neoplastic brain tissue and from matched peripheral blood mononuclear cells. Three low-grade glioma patients, roughly eight primary glioblastoma patients and three non-glioma patients contributing non-neoplastic brain tissue were included in the paired cohort. Each tissue-infiltrating repertoire was compared with the same patient's peripheral blood repertoire to measure divergence between tissue and blood T-cell populations.

This clonotype was recorded many times. The antigen this receptor binds is unknown. No quality values exist for individual bases; no much larger clone is one base distant. Counted from cysteine to phenylalanine, this CDR3 has 18 amino acids. Only the CDR3 DNA is retained, 54 bases long and in frame from the first base. A distance of 25 bases separates the germline ends of V and J, which lose 0 bases and 5 bases respectively. Reading the germline V gene (reference sequence) gives CDR1 DFQATT and CDR2 SNEGSKA. General study outcomes and caveats: Group comparisons were based on small numbers of patients: three non-neoplastic, three low-grade glioma and about 8 glioblastoma patients. In non-neoplastic patients, VJ-independent divergence between tissue and blood fell below expectation, whereas in all gliomas, and especially in low-grade gliomas, the divergence rose above expectation. Very few CDR3 sequences were shared between tissue and blood, attributed to high CDR3 diversity and limited sampling.

The iRepertoire nested amplicon-rescue multiplex PCR (arm-PCR) platform was used to amplify TCR alpha and beta CDR3 regions from RNA. The input for one-step reverse transcription and amplification was roughly 85-400 ng of either tissue mRNA or PBMC total RNA. After bead purification, a secondary multiplex PCR added Illumina adapters, and libraries were gel-purified between 200 and 400 bp. The libraries contained internal 6-nucleotide barcodes that were used for demultiplexing. Libraries were sequenced on an Illumina MiSeq with 2x220 or 2x250 nucleotide paired-end reads. From the authors' description of their analysis: Paired reads were merged using FLASH 1.2.11 and were aligned to the GRCh37 human genome using BWA-MEM, after which TRA and TRB reads were extracted. V and J assignment used an IMGT-derived reference of cassette sequences and CDR3 motifs that included pseudogenes. Reads were translated in three frames, and productive CDR3s were defined as those with a C...FGXG motif and no stop codons. A clonotype was defined as a unique combination of a V-J cassette pair and a CDR3 amino acid sequence. Reads were filtered by Hamming distance, with the threshold set by the sequence error rate of each sample in mapped regions. Starting from the raw public reads, TCRdb applied fastp trimming at Q25, assembled clones with MiXCR and retained in-frame beta chains. Every CDR3 protein is listed once, alongside the most common genes and DNA of its rows. The V and J calls were determined by TCRdb, not by the authors. The sample includes some 40,000 distinct CDR3 sequences, with around 22% observed a single time. Roughly 6.8% of the sample lies in the top ten.

Here the chain combines TRBV20-1 and TRBJ1-1; the D gene is unclear. The receptor was isolated from a human donor with low-grade glioma or glioblastoma, undergoing nonglioma brain surgery, or in good health (not recorded which). Sequencing was carried out using glioma tissue, nonneoplastic brain tissue, or PBMCs (not recorded which). The nucleotide sequence is given as TGCAGTGCTAGAGATCTTCCCGGAGGCGCATTACGAAGTACTGAAGCTTTCTTT. This encodes CSARDLPGGALRSTEAFF.